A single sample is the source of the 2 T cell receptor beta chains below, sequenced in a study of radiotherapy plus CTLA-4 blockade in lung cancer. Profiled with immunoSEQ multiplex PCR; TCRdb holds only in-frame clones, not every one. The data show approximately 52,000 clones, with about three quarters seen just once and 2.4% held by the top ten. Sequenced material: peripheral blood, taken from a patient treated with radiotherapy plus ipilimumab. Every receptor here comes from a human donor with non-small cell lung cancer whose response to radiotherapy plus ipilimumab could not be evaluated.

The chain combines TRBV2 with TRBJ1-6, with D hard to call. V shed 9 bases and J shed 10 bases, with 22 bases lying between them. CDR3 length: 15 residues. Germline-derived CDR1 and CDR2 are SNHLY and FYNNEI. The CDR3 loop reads CARKSSGLSESPLHF. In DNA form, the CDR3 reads TGTGCCAGGAAGAGTAGTGGACTTAGCGAATCACCCCTCCACTTT.

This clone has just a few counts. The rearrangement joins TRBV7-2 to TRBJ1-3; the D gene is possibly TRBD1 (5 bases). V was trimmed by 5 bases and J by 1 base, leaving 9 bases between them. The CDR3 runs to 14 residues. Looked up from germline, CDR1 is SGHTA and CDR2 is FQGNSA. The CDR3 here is CASSPGTSGNTIYF. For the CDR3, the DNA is TGTGCCAGCAGCCCAGGGACTTCTGGAAACACCATATATTTT.